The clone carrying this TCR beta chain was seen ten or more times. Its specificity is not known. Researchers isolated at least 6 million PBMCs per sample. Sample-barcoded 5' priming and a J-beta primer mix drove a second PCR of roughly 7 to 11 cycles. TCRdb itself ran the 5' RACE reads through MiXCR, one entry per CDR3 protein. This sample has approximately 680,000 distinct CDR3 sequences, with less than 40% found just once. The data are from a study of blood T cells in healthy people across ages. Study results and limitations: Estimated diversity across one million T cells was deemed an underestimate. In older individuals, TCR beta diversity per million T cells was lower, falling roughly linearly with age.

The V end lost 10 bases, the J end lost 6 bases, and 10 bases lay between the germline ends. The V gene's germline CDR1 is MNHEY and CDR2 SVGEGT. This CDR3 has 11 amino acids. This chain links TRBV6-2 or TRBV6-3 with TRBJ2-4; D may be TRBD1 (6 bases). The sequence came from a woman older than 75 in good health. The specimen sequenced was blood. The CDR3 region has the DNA TGTGCCACCGAAGGGGGAAACATTCAGTACTTC. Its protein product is CATEGGNIQYF.